The 30 T cell receptor beta chains presented below share a single source sample, sequenced in a study of T cells in tumors and immune-related adverse events. Data came from immunoSEQ multiplex PCR; TCRdb stores just in-frame clones and leaves some out. The data contain about 22,000 clones, 90% to 95% of them singletons. Sequenced here: lymph node tissue, sampled from a patient treated with anti-PD-1 therapy. These TCRs come from a female donor with metastatic renal cell carcinoma.

The V and J genes are TRBV30 and TRBJ1-3; D may be TRBD1 (6 bases). The germline CDR1 and CDR2 sequences are GTSNPN and SVGIG (reference sequence). The V end lost 4 bases, the J end lost 3 bases, and 10 bases lay between the germline ends. The CDR3 sequence is 13 residues long. CDR3: CAWTGVCGNTIYF. CDR3 DNA sequence: TGTGCCTGGACAGGGGTGTGTGGAAACACCATATATTTT.

This chain connects TRBV18 to TRBJ2-3; 10 bases are shared with TRBD2. Germline V gene sequence: CDR1 KGHSH, CDR2 LQKENI. The CDR3 is made up of 18 amino acids. V lost 4 bases to trimming and J lost 1 base; unmatched junction nucleotides: 11. The CDR3 loop reads CASSQTSGQGSGTDTQYF. Here the CDR3 DNA reads TGTGCCAGCTCACAGACTAGCGGGCAGGGTTCAGGCACAGATACGCAGTATTTT.

This clone appeared once. J is TRBJ2-5 and V is TRBV6-5, with D possibly matching TRBD1 (5 bases). Trimming removed 6 bases at V and 1 base at J, with 6 bases between. Germline lookup yields CDR1 MNHEY and CDR2 SVGAGI. CDR3 length: 12 residues. CDR3: CASRTAQETQYF. The CDR3 DNA sequence: TGTGCCAGCAGGACAGCCCAAGAGACCCAGTACTTC.

The CDR3 nucleotides are TGTGCCAGCAGCTTAGATCCTTTCCTAGCGGAGGAGACCCAGTACTTC. This translates into CASSLDPFLAEETQYF. The chain links TRBV7-9 to TRBJ2-5; 7 nucleotides line up with TRBD2. CDR1 is SEHNR and CDR2 is FQNEAQ in the germline V gene (reference sequence). CDR3 length equals 16 residues. Trimming removed 1 base from V and 5 bases from J; junction bases left unmatched: 10.

The V gene is TRBV7-9, the J gene TRBJ2-3; TRBD2 matches at 7 bases. The germline V gene has CDR1 SEHNR and CDR2 FQNEAQ (reference sequence). The length of the CDR3 is 13 residues. The V segment lost 3 bases and the J segment 4 bases; nucleotides outside the gene matches: 1. The CDR3 region is CASSFTSADTQYF. The CDR3 DNA sequence: TGTGCCAGCAGCTTCACTAGCGCAGATACGCAGTATTTT.

The V and J genes are TRBV15 and TRBJ2-1; D gene ambiguous. The V and J ends lost 4 bases and 10 bases respectively, with 8 bases between them. Germline values: CDR1 LNHNV, CDR2 YYDKDF (reference sequence). This CDR3 contains 11 residues. CDR3: CATSKGREQFF. The DNA of the CDR3 is TGTGCCACCAGCAAGGGCCGGGAGCAGTTCTTC.

The rearrangement links TRBV6-5 to TRBJ2-3, with TRBD2 matching 10 bases. V shed 6 bases and J 3 bases; nucleotides not matched to a gene: 6. The CDR3 runs to 15 residues. The germline V gene has CDR1 MNHEY and CDR2 SVGAGI. The CDR3 loop reads CASSLAGVGTDTQYF. CDR3 in DNA: TGTGCCAGCAGCCTAGCGGGAGTCGGTACAGATACGCAGTATTTT.

The chain recombines TRBV5-1 with TRBJ1-1; D is unresolved. From germline, CDR1 is SGHRS and CDR2 YFSETQ. The CDR3 length is 13 residues. Trimming stripped 2 bases from V and 5 bases from J, with 10 bases between. CDR3 DNA: TGCGCCAGCAGCTTAGGGTTGGAAACTGAAGCTTTCTTT. It translates to CASSLGLETEAFF.

The V and J genes are TRBV11-2 and TRBJ1-5, with D unresolved. The CDR3 loop spans 13 amino acids. V dropped 1 base and J dropped 4 bases, with 5 bases sitting between them. Germline V gene sequence: CDR1 SGHAT, CDR2 FQNNGV. CDR3 bases: TGTGCCAGCAGCTTAGTCCGTAATCAGCCCCAGCATTTT. Protein product: CASSLVRNQPQHF.

The CDR3 here is CASSITRIGGNQPQHF. CDR3 nucleotide sequence: TGTGCCAGTAGTATTACACGTATAGGCGGCAATCAGCCCCAGCATTTT. The chain is built from TRBV19 and TRBJ1-5; D ambiguous. Trimming removed 3 bases from V and 2 bases from J, with 14 bases in between. This CDR3 contains 16 residues. The V gene's germline CDR1 is LNHDA and CDR2 SQIVND (reference sequence).

The chain combines TRBV11-3 with TRBJ2-1; 7 bases align to TRBD2. The CDR3 contains 14 residues. Trimming took 1 base from V and 8 from J; bases not matched to a gene: 5. In germline, CDR1 is SGHNT, CDR2 YENEEA. CDR3 protein: CASSLGAGVYEQFF. CDR3 DNA: TGTGCCAGCAGCTTAGGGGCGGGAGTGTATGAGCAGTTCTTC.

The V and J genes are TRBV19 and TRBJ2-5; possibly TRBD1 for D (5 bases). The length of the CDR3 is 15 residues. Deletions cut 0 bases from V and 4 bases from J, with 12 bases between. The germline CDR1 and CDR2 sequences are LNHDA and SQIVND (reference sequence). The CDR3 sequence is CASSIDPQGRETQYF. As DNA, the CDR3 is TGTGCCAGTAGTATAGATCCCCAGGGCAGAGAGACCCAGTACTTC.

Here the CDR3 reads CASSFPGGGAGNEQFF. DNA of the CDR3: TGTGCCAGCAGCTTCCCCGGCGGGGGGGCGGGGAATGAGCAGTTCTTC. The J gene is TRBJ2-1, the V gene TRBV7-9, with 9 bases lining up with TRBD2. The V and J ends lost 3 bases and 7 bases, in that order; junction bases with no gene match: 10. Germline V gives CDR1 SEHNR, CDR2 FQNEAQ (reference sequence). The CDR3 is made up of 16 amino acids.

This chain joins TRBV5-1 and TRBJ2-6; D gene uncertain. CDR3 length: 14 residues. V was cut by 4 bases and J by 3 bases, with 8 bases left in between. CDR1 SGHRS and CDR2 YFSETQ come from the germline V gene. For the CDR3, the DNA is TGCGCCAGCAGCACGGGTGGTGGGGCCAACGTCCTGACTTTC. Amino acid sequence: CASSTGGGANVLTF. Variable domain in full (rest from reference TRBV5-1 and TRBJ2-6): KAGVTQTPRYLIKTRGQQVTLSCSPISGHRSVSWYQQTPGQGLQFLFEYFSETQRNKGNFPGRFSGRQFSNSRSEMNVSTLELGDSALYLCASSTGGGANVLTFGAGSRLTVL.

J is TRBJ2-3 and V is TRBV7-2, with D unresolved. CDR3 length: 11 residues. The germline gives CDR1 SGHTA, CDR2 FQGNSA. The V end lost 5 bases, the J end lost 3 bases, and 3 bases lay between the germline ends. This CDR3 reads CASSTTDTQYF. In DNA, the CDR3 is TGTGCCAGCAGCACAACAGATACGCAGTATTTT. Variable domain in full (rest from reference TRBV7-2 and TRBJ2-3): GAGVSQSPSNKVTEKGKDVELRCDPISGHTALYWYRQSLGQGLEFLIYFQGNSAPDKSGLPSDRFSAERTGGSVSTLTIQRTQQEDSAVYLCASSTTDTQYFGPGTRLTVL.

The rearrangement joins TRBV19 to TRBJ1-6; 9 nucleotides align to TRBD1. Germline V gene lookup returns CDR1 LNHDA and CDR2 SQIVND (reference sequence). CDR3 length: 16 residues. The trim removed 8 bases at V and 4 bases at J, leaving 9 bases unmatched. The CDR3 sequence: CASGQDRGRYNSPLHF. For the CDR3, the DNA is TGTGCCAGTGGACAGGACAGGGGTCGGTATAATTCACCCCTCCACTTT.

The chain has TRBV18 and TRBJ2-2; no clear D. V was shortened by 2 bases and J by 5 bases, with 6 bases between the two germline ends. Germline CDR1 KGHSH, CDR2 LQKENI. The CDR3 spans 13 residues. The CDR3: CASSPRATGELFF. The CDR3 DNA is TGTGCCAGCTCACCAAGGGCAACCGGGGAGCTGTTTTTT.

J is TRBJ2-2 and V is TRBV7-6, with 8 bases identical to TRBD2. The V gene end was trimmed by 0 bases and the J gene end by 6 bases; junction bases not matched to a gene: 3. In germline, CDR1 is SGHVS, CDR2 FNYEAQ. This CDR3 is built from 15 residues. CDR3 nucleotides: TGTGCCAGCAGCTTAGCCGTCGGGGGGGCCGGGGAGCTGTTTTTT. Encoded protein: CASSLAVGGAGELFF.

The CDR3 bases are TGTGCCAGCAGCTGGACAGGGGGCGCGGTAGGCACTGAAGCTTTCTTT. It codes for CASSWTGGAVGTEAFF. This chain uses TRBV27 with TRBJ1-1; 11 bases agree with TRBD1. This CDR3 has 16 residues. J gave up 4 bases and V 6 bases, and 10 bases lay outside the gene matches. CDR1 is MNHEY and CDR2 is SMNVEV in the germline V gene (reference sequence).

In nucleotides, the CDR3 is TGTGCCAGCAGCTCTTATCGGAGGAAGGCCCATGGCTACACCTTC. It is translated as CASSSYRRKAHGYTF. The chain combines TRBV11-2 with TRBJ1-2, with D hard to call. Trimming shortened V by 4 bases and J by 6 bases, and 18 bases separated the two germline ends. The CDR3 is 15 residues long. Germline lookup yields CDR1 SGHAT and CDR2 FQNNGV.

This sequence joins TRBV25-1 and TRBJ2-2, with D perhaps matching TRBD2 (5 bases). Germline V lookup: CDR1 MGHDK, CDR2 SYGVNS. V was clipped by 6 bases and J by 6 bases, with 17 bases between them. CDR3 length equals 15 residues. The CDR3, as DNA: TGTGCCAGCAGCCCTGGAGGAGTCCGGGCCGGGGAGCTGTTTTTT. Residues: CASSPGGVRAGELFF.

This sequence joins TRBV6-6 and TRBJ2-3, with 9 nucleotides matching TRBD2. From germline, CDR1 is MNHNY and CDR2 SVGAGI (reference sequence). Trimming took 5 bases from V and 5 from J; bases not matched to a gene: 5. This CDR3 is 14 amino acids long. DNA of the CDR3: TGTGCCAGCAGTAGGGGACTAGCAGGAGATACGCAGTATTTT. It codes for CASSRGLAGDTQYF.

In DNA, the CDR3 is TGTGCCAGCAGCTTAGTAGGGGGTCCCCGCCGTTGGGGCGGCTACACCTTC. Translation gives CASSLVGGPRRWGGYTF. The rearrangement joins TRBV7-8 to TRBJ1-2; tentatively, D is TRBD1 (6 bases). The germline V and J ends were trimmed by 1 base and 8 bases, with 23 bases remaining between them. This CDR3 region has 17 residues. The germline V gene has CDR1 SGHVS and CDR2 FQNEAQ.

The chain joins TRBV19 to TRBJ2-7; no clear D. This CDR3 has 13 amino acids. Per germline, CDR1 LNHDA and CDR2 SQIVND (reference sequence). The ends were cut back, 3 bases at V and 3 bases at J, with 9 bases in the middle. The CDR3 reads CASSMQEHYEQYF. The CDR3 nucleotides are TGTGCCAGTAGTATGCAGGAACACTACGAGCAGTACTTC.

This rearrangement joins TRBV28 to TRBJ1-4; D gene unclear. This CDR3 is 12 amino acids long. Deletions cut 5 bases from V and 8 bases from J, with 9 bases between. CDR1 and CDR2 from the germline V gene are MDHEN and SYDVKM. In DNA form, the CDR3 reads TGTGCCAGCAGTCCCCTGCACGAAAAACTGTTTTTT. This gives the protein CASSPLHEKLFF.

The chain is built from TRBV27 and TRBJ2-1; D perhaps matches TRBD1 (6 bases). This CDR3 has 18 amino acids. V shed 2 bases and J shed 4 bases, with 21 bases lying between them. Germline V lookup: CDR1 MNHEY, CDR2 SMNVEV (reference sequence). The CDR3 coding sequence is TGTGCCAGCAGTTTAATCCGAGCTCCACACAGGGCTTACAATGAGCAGTTCTTC. Protein: CASSLIRAPHRAYNEQFF.

The chain has TRBV7-2 and TRBJ1-4; 8 bases are a match to TRBD1. Germline V lookup: CDR1 SGHTA, CDR2 FQGNSA. With V trimmed by 5 bases and J by 8 bases, 10 bases remained unmatched. The CDR3 consists of 15 residues. CDR3 nucleotides: TGTGCCAGCAGCCCAGGACAGGGCCCGTGGGAAAAACTGTTTTTT. Amino acids: CASSPGQGPWEKLFF.

This clone was seen a handful of times. This sequence joins TRBV10-1 and TRBJ2-7, with a weak D call TRBD2 (5 bases). The V gene lost 7 bases and the J gene lost 0 bases, with 10 bases spanning the gap. The CDR3 is 13 residues long. Germline V gene data show CDR1 as WNHNN and CDR2 as SYGVQD (reference sequence). CDR3 nucleotides: TGCGCCAGCAATCCCGGGAACTCCTACGAGCAGTACTTC. Protein: CASNPGNSYEQYF.

The J gene is TRBJ1-4, the V gene TRBV2; D ambiguous. This CDR3 is built from 14 residues. Per germline, CDR1 SNHLY and CDR2 FYNNEI. The V end lost 4 bases, the J end lost 0 bases, and 6 bases lay between the germline ends. DNA for the CDR3: TGTGCCAGCAGTGTTCTTGCAACTAATGAAAAACTGTTTTTT. It yields the protein CASSVLATNEKLFF.

This chain connects TRBV4-2 to TRBJ2-7; D is possibly TRBD2 (5 bases). This CDR3 region has 15 residues. In germline, CDR1 is LGHNA, CDR2 YNFKEQ. V dropped 4 bases and J dropped 5 bases, with 18 bases sitting between them. CDR3 loop: CASSPSLLSPHEQYF. The CDR3 nucleotides read TGTGCCAGCAGCCCTAGCCTTTTAAGCCCCCACGAGCAGTACTTC.